The 17 T cell receptor beta chains in this list originate from one sample, sequenced in a study of blood T cell repertoires in COVID-19 (dated by TCRdb to 2018 to 2021). Library creation used the immunoSEQ multiplex PCR assay. The table comes from immuneACCESS by way of TCRdb, which keeps in-frame sequences with V and J called. Part of the clones is missing from these tables; in studies checked, under half for an unresolved V gene and the rest for unknown reasons. This sample holds 150,000 to 200,000 clones; around nine tenths were observed only once. The ten largest clones add up to approximately 3.5% of the sample. Sequenced: peripheral blood. The source of these receptors is a man between 70 and 80 years old with acute or convalescent COVID-19.

The CDR3 here is CASSQDRIALTGELFF. The CDR3 DNA reads as TGTGCCAGCAGCCAAGATCGGATAGCCCTCACCGGGGAGCTGTTTTTT. The chain couples TRBV3-1 (or the pseudogene TRBV3-2) to TRBJ2-2, with no clear D. Germline CDR1 and CDR2: LGHDT and YNNKEL (reference sequence). The CDR3 contains 16 residues. V dropped 0 bases and J dropped 4 bases, with 12 bases sitting between them.

The V call is TRBV5-8, the J call TRBJ1-5; D unresolved. V gave up 0 bases and J gave up 3 bases, with 4 bases separating them. This CDR3 has 13 amino acids. Germline CDR1 SGHTS, CDR2 YDEGEE. The CDR3 DNA reads as TGTGCCAGCAGCTTGGGGCTCAATCAGCCCCAGCATTTT. Its protein is CASSLGLNQPQHF.

V gene TRBV10-3 combines with J gene TRBJ2-2; 8 nucleotides match TRBD1. This CDR3 comprises 16 residues. V dropped 2 bases and J dropped 1; count of bases not matched to a gene: 3. Germline CDR1 and CDR2: ENHRY and SYGVKD. DNA of the CDR3: TGTGCCATCAGTGAGGCCGGGACAGGGAACACCGGGGAGCTGTTTTTT. Translation: CAISEAGTGNTGELFF.

The rearrangement joins TRBV4-3 to TRBJ1-4; 7 bases map to TRBD1. Trimming removed 2 bases from V and 8 bases from J; junction bases left unmatched: 8. Per germline, CDR1 LGHNA and CDR2 YSLEER. The CDR3 is made up of 15 amino acids. The CDR3 nucleotides are TGCGCCAGCAGCCAAACGGCCCTCAGGGGGGAAAAACTGTTTTTT. Encoded protein: CASSQTALRGEKLFF.

The rearrangement links TRBV5-1 to TRBJ2-2; tentatively, D is TRBD2 (6 bases). The CDR3 is made up of 15 amino acids. Germline values: CDR1 SGHRS, CDR2 YFSETQ. Between the trimmed V and J ends, which lost 0 bases and 6 bases, there was a span of 12 bases. The CDR3 bases are TGCGCCAGCAGCTTGGGACTAGAGGAGTCCGGGGAGCTGTTTTTT. This sequence encodes CASSLGLEESGELFF.

The chain combines TRBV7-3 with TRBJ1-6; tentatively, D is TRBD1 (6 bases). Germline V gives CDR1 SGHTA, CDR2 FQGTGA. Trimming pared 4 bases from V and 11 bases from J, leaving 12 bases between. This CDR3 region has 13 residues. Here the CDR3 DNA reads TGTGCCAGCAGCTCCGGACAGCTCCCACCCCTCCACTTT. Amino acid sequence: CASSSGQLPPLHF.

With regard to this clone: A junction end diverges from the germline sequence, so it may reflect a read error. The V gene is TRBV20-1, the J gene TRBJ2-7; 9 bases line up with TRBD2. This CDR3 comprises 23 residues. Germline CDR1 reads DFQATT; CDR2 reads SNEGSKA (reference sequence). CDR3 nucleotide sequence: TGCAGTGCTAGTTCCCTACACAAAAAACCGGGACTAGCTGTTCCGCGTGGGGACTACGAGCAGCACTTC. This sequence encodes CSASSLHKKPGLAVPRGDYEQHF.

This chain joins TRBV2 and TRBJ2-7; tentatively, D is TRBD1 (6 bases). Germline-derived CDR1 and CDR2 are SNHLY and FYNNEI. The CDR3 has 14 amino acids. The ends were cut back, 3 bases at V and 4 bases at J, with 13 bases in the middle. In DNA, the CDR3 is TGTGCCAGCAGTGATCAGGGGAGCCTTTACGAGCAGTACTTC. Its translation: CASSDQGSLYEQYF.

V and J are TRBV24-1 and TRBJ1-5; tentative D call: TRBD1 (5 bases). Germline V CDR1 and CDR2: KGHDR, SFDVKD. The CDR3 has 16 residues. V shed 4 bases and J shed 3 bases, with 15 bases lying between them. CDR3 in amino acids: CATSDPGRDYNQPQHF. In nucleotides, the CDR3 is TGTGCCACCAGTGACCCAGGGAGGGATTACAATCAGCCCCAGCATTTT.

J is TRBJ2-5 and V is TRBV3-1 (or the pseudogene TRBV3-2); TRBD2 matches 7 bases. Germline V CDR1 and CDR2: LGHDT, YNNKEL (reference sequence). The CDR3 is made up of 14 amino acids. The V and J ends lost 1 base and 4 bases, in that order; junction bases with no gene match: 3. CDR3 protein: CASSQVGGIETQYF. For the CDR3, the DNA is TGTGCCAGCAGCCAAGTCGGGGGGATAGAGACCCAGTACTTC.

V is TRBV7-8 and J is TRBJ2-3, with 10 bases fitting TRBD1. Per germline, CDR1 SGHVS and CDR2 FQNEAQ. The CDR3 runs to 17 residues. The trim removed 0 bases at V and 6 bases at J, leaving 9 bases unmatched. The CDR3 DNA follows: TGTGCCAGCAGCTTAGCTAGCCGGACAGGGGGGCAGGATACGCAGTATTTT. Translation gives CASSLASRTGGQDTQYF.

This clone has a single count. The CDR3 spells CASRPNRGRNTGELFF. The CDR3, as DNA: TGTGCCAGCAGACCTAACAGGGGCCGGAACACCGGGGAGCTGTTTTTT. The chain couples TRBV11-2 to TRBJ2-2; 7 bases are shared with TRBD1. This CDR3 has 16 amino acids. The ends lost 6 bases at V and 1 base at J; junction bases unmatched: 8. Per germline, CDR1 SGHAT and CDR2 FQNNGV.

The V and J genes are TRBV28 and TRBJ1-5; D remains ambiguous. Trimming took off 4 bases at V and 7 bases at J, with 14 bases between the two ends. Per germline, CDR1 MDHEN and CDR2 SYDVKM. The CDR3 covers 14 residues. CDR3 nucleotide sequence: TGTGCCAGCAGTTCCCTCCGGAACGGGCAGCCCCAGCATTTT. Translating gives CASSSLRNGQPQHF.

This clone was recorded only once. V and J are TRBV5-4 and TRBJ2-7, with D possibly matching TRBD1 (5 bases). Germline lookup yields CDR1 SGHNT and CDR2 YYREEE (reference sequence). The CDR3 has 15 residues. Deletions cut 0 bases from V and 4 bases from J, with 14 bases between. The CDR3 bases are TGTGCCAGCAGCTTGGGCCCAGGGCGCGCTTACGAGCAGTACTTC. This encodes CASSLGPGRAYEQYF.

The CDR3 DNA is TGTGCCAGCGGTCCCCCAGGGTTACTCACTGAAGCTTTCTTT. Protein: CASGPPGLLTEAFF. The genes are TRBV28 and TRBJ1-1; perhaps TRBD1 as D (5 bases). CDR1 and CDR2 from the germline V gene are MDHEN and SYDVKM. The CDR3 extends over 14 amino acids. Trimming removed 8 bases from V and 4 bases from J, with 17 bases in between. Complete variable domain (other parts from reference TRBV28 and TRBJ1-1): DVKVTQSSRYLVKRTGEKVFLECVQDMDHENMFWYRQDPGLGLRLIYFSYDVKMKEKGDIPEGYSVSREKKERFSLILESASTNQTSMYLCASGPPGLLTEAFFGQGTRLTVV.

In its sample, this clone was seen once. The chain has TRBV24-1 and TRBJ2-3; 7 bases are a match to TRBD2. The CDR3 contains 15 residues. With V trimmed by 1 base and J by 2 bases, 2 bases remained unmatched. Germline V CDR1 and CDR2: KGHDR, SFDVKD. The CDR3 loop reads CATSDFTSDTDTQYF. The CDR3 DNA reads TGTGCCACCAGTGATTTTACTAGCGACACAGATACGCAGTATTTT.

The CDR3 sequence is CASSLVERGTEAFF. DNA for the CDR3: TGTGCCAGCAGCTTGGTGGAAAGGGGTACTGAAGCTTTCTTT. The J gene is TRBJ1-1, the V gene TRBV5-5; perhaps TRBD1 as D (5 bases). The CDR3 is made up of 14 amino acids. Between the trimmed V and J ends, which lost 0 bases and 5 bases, there was a span of 11 bases. The germline V gene encodes CDR1 SGHKS and CDR2 YYEKEE (reference sequence). The entire variable domain, with the rest obtained from reference TRBV5-5 and TRBJ1-1, is as follows: DAGVTQSPTHLIKTRGQQVTLRCSPISGHKSVSWYQQVLGQGPQFIFQYYEKEERGRGNFPDRFSARQFPNYSSELNVNALLLGDSALYLCASSLVERGTEAFFGQGTRLTVV.